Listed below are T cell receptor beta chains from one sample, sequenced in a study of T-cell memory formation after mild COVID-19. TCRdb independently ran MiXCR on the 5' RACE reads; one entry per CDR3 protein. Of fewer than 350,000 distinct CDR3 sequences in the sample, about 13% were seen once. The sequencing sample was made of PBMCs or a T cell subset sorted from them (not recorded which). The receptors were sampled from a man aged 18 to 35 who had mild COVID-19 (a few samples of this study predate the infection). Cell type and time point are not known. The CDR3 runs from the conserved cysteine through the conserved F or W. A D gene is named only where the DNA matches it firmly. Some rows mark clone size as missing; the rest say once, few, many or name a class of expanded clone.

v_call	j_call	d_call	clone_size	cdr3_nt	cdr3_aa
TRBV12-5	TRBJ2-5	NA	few	TGTGCTAGTGGTTTGGTAACTCGGAGACAAGAGACCCAGTACTTC	CASGLVTRRQETQYF
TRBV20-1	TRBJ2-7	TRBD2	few	TGCAGTGCTGAAGTTCTAGCGGGGGCGGGCGAGCAGTACTTC	CSAEVLAGAGEQYF
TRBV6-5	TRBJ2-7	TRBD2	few	TGTGCCAGCAGCCCATACGTGGCGGGGGGAGCCTACGAGCAGTACTTC	CASSPYVAGGAYEQYF
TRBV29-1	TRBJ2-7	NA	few	TGCAGCGCGAGGCAGGGCCCCGTCGAGCAGTACTTC	CSARQGPVEQYF
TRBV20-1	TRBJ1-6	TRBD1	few	TGCAGTGCTAGCGACCTTCAGGGGGCTTCACCCCTCCACTTT	CSASDLQGASPLHF
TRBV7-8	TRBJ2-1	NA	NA	TGTGCCAGCAGCGGAACTAGGATGGCGATAAACAATGAGCAGTTCTTC	CASSGTRMAINNEQFF
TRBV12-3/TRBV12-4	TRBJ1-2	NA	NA	TGTGCCAGCAGTTCCTGGGGGGCGATCAACTATGGCTACACCTTC	CASSSWGAINYGYTF
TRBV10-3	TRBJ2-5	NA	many	TGTGCCATCAGTGAGTTAGAGCACCAAGAGACCCAGTACTTC	CAISELEHQETQYF
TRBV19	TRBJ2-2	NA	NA	TGTGCCAGTGCGGACTATACGAACACCGGGGAGCTGTTTTTT	CASADYTNTGELFF
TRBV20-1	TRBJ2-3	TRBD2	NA	TGCAGTGCCCTGAGCGGGGGAGTGAGCACAGATACGCAGTATTTT	CSALSGGVSTDTQYF
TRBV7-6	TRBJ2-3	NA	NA	TGTGCCAGCGGGGGACGGGGTCAGACCACAGATACGCAGTATTTT	CASGGRGQTTDTQYF
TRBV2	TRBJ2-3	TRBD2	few	TGTGCCAGCACCGACTGGGCGGGGGTTACAGATACGCAGTATTTT	CASTDWAGVTDTQYF
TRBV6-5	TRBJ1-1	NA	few	TGTGCCAGCAGCCACAGGGTAGACACTGAAGCTTTCTTT	CASSHRVDTEAFF